A selection of T cell receptor beta chains follows, all from one sample in a study of cytomegalovirus exposure and HLA in healthy donors. Repertoires were generated with immunoSEQ multiplex PCR, while TCRdb's copy carries only in-frame clones and drops some. The table has 150,000 to 200,000 clones, roughly 80% seen once; the top ten hold 11%. The material sequenced was PBMCs. The receptors were gathered from a young man in good health and CMV-seropositive. The CDR3 runs from the conserved cysteine through the conserved F or W. A D gene is named only where the DNA matches it firmly. Clone size, where shown, is once, few, many, or a class for clones that have expanded.

j_call: TRBJ2-1; v_call: TRBV19; d_call: NA; clone_size: NA; cdr3_nt: TGTGCCAGTAGTATAGGGTGGGAGCGTCCCTACAATGAGCAGTTCTTC; cdr3_aa: CASSIGWERPYNEQFF
j_call: TRBJ1-2; v_call: TRBV6-5; d_call: TRBD1; clone_size: NA; cdr3_nt: TGTGCCAGCACGAAGCAAAAGACAGGGGGCAATGGCTACACCTTC; cdr3_aa: CASTKQKTGGNGYTF
j_call: TRBJ2-7; v_call: TRBV18; d_call: TRBD1; clone_size: NA; cdr3_nt: TGTGCCAGCTCATCCCAGGGACAGGGCTCCTACGAGCAGTACTTC; cdr3_aa: CASSSQGQGSYEQYF
j_call: TRBJ2-1; v_call: TRBV4-2; d_call: NA; clone_size: NA; cdr3_nt: TGTGCCAGCAGCCAAGTTAGCGCTGAGCAGTTCTTC; cdr3_aa: CASSQVSAEQFF
j_call: TRBJ2-7; v_call: TRBV27; d_call: NA; clone_size: once; cdr3_nt: TGTGCCAGCAGTTTACCAGGGTCGAGGGAGCAGTACTTC; cdr3_aa: CASSLPGSREQYF
j_call: TRBJ2-1; v_call: TRBV13; d_call: TRBD2; clone_size: NA; cdr3_nt: TGTGCCAGCAGCTCAAGGACTAGAAGGGACAATGAGCAGTTCTTC; cdr3_aa: CASSSRTRRDNEQFF
j_call: TRBJ1-4; v_call: TRBV6-5; d_call: NA; clone_size: few; cdr3_nt: TGTGCCAGCAGTTCTAGCCCGACGGAACGAAAACTGTTTTTT; cdr3_aa: CASSSSPTERKLFF
j_call: TRBJ2-3; v_call: TRBV27; d_call: NA; clone_size: NA; cdr3_nt: TGTGCCAGCAGTTTATTTTGGACACGCACAGATACGCAGTATTTT; cdr3_aa: CASSLFWTRTDTQYF
j_call: TRBJ1-2; v_call: TRBV7-9; d_call: TRBD1; clone_size: NA; cdr3_nt: TGTGCCAGCAGTTCCGGGACAGGGCCTTCCTATGGCTACACCTTC; cdr3_aa: CASSSGTGPSYGYTF
j_call: TRBJ1-5; v_call: TRBV27; d_call: NA; clone_size: NA; cdr3_nt: TGTGCCAGCAGTTCATCAAGGACACTGAATCAGCCCCAGCATTTT; cdr3_aa: CASSSSRTLNQPQHF
j_call: TRBJ2-5; v_call: TRBV7-9; d_call: NA; clone_size: NA; cdr3_nt: TGTGCCAGCAGCTTAGCTGGCGAGACCCAGTACTTC; cdr3_aa: CASSLAGETQYF
j_call: TRBJ2-5; v_call: TRBV7-9; d_call: TRBD2; clone_size: NA; cdr3_nt: TGTGCCAGCAGCTTAGGACTAGCCCAGGTGTCGGAGACCCAGTACTTC; cdr3_aa: CASSLGLAQVSETQYF
j_call: TRBJ2-7; v_call: TRBV29-1; d_call: TRBD2; clone_size: few; cdr3_nt: TGCAGCGTTGTGGGACTAGCGGGAGAACAGTACTTC; cdr3_aa: CSVVGLAGEQYF
j_call: TRBJ2-7; v_call: TRBV13; d_call: TRBD1; clone_size: NA; cdr3_nt: TGTGCCAGCAGCCTTGGGGACAGTCGCTACGAGCAGTACTTC; cdr3_aa: CASSLGDSRYEQYF
j_call: TRBJ2-5; v_call: TRBV11-2; d_call: NA; clone_size: NA; cdr3_nt: TGTGCCAGCAGCCTCGGAAGGGGTAGGGAAGAGACCCAGTACTTC; cdr3_aa: CASSLGRGREETQYF
j_call: TRBJ2-1; v_call: TRBV18; d_call: NA; clone_size: NA; cdr3_nt: TGTGCCAGCTCGTCCGGGAGCAGTGGGGCTGAGCAGTTCTTC; cdr3_aa: CASSSGSSGAEQFF